The rows below give T cell receptor beta chains drawn from one sample of a study of OX40 agonist ivuxolimab in advanced cancers. The data were produced by immunoSEQ multiplex PCR, yet TCRdb's version contains in-frame clones alone and is incomplete. The sample carries more than 35,000 clones, about 89% recorded once. Sequencing was performed on CD4+ or CD8+ T cells sorted from blood, taken in a trial of the OX40 agonist ivuxolimab. These receptors all stem from an adult with an advanced solid tumor such as melanoma, head and neck, liver or kidney cancer. Each CDR3 is given with its conserved first and last residue. Each record gives: J gene, V gene, D gene, clone size, CDR3 protein, CDR3 DNA. A D gene is named only where the DNA matches it firmly. Only some rows state a clone size, as once, few, many or a class for expanded clones.

J gene: TRBJ2-7; V gene: TRBV11-3; D gene: TRBD1; clone size: NA; CDR3 protein: CASSPGGDRGLYEQYF; CDR3 DNA: TGTGCCAGCAGCCCCGGGGGGGACAGGGGGCTTTACGAGCAGTACTTC
J gene: TRBJ1-2; V gene: TRBV10-3; D gene: TRBD1; clone size: NA; CDR3 protein: CAISDHDRVGYGYTF; CDR3 DNA: TGTGCCATCAGTGACCATGACAGGGTCGGCTATGGCTACACCTTC
J gene: TRBJ2-2; V gene: TRBV11-1; D gene: TRBD1; clone size: NA; CDR3 protein: CASSSRKGARNTGELFF; CDR3 DNA: TGTGCCAGCAGCTCCCGTAAGGGGGCGAGGAACACCGGGGAGCTGTTTTTT
J gene: TRBJ1-2; V gene: TRBV2; D gene: NA; clone size: NA; CDR3 protein: CASSVAVNYGYTF; CDR3 DNA: TGTGCCAGCAGTGTTGCGGTTAACTATGGCTACACCTTC
J gene: TRBJ2-7; V gene: TRBV5-1; D gene: TRBD1; clone size: NA; CDR3 protein: CASSLEVGTVAHYEQYF; CDR3 DNA: TGCGCCAGCAGCTTGGAAGTCGGGACAGTCGCTCACTACGAGCAGTACTTC
J gene: TRBJ2-3; V gene: TRBV7-3; D gene: NA; clone size: NA; CDR3 protein: CASSRDPGADTQYF; CDR3 DNA: TGTGCCAGCAGCCGGGACCCAGGTGCAGATACGCAGTATTTT
J gene: TRBJ2-7; V gene: TRBV7-2; D gene: NA; clone size: NA; CDR3 protein: CASSVQGYEQYF; CDR3 DNA: TGTGCCAGCAGCGTACAGGGCTACGAGCAGTACTTC
J gene: TRBJ1-1; V gene: TRBV7-2; D gene: TRBD1; clone size: NA; CDR3 protein: CASSSDRDRVVNTEAFF; CDR3 DNA: TGTGCCAGCAGCTCGGACCGGGACAGGGTGGTGAACACTGAAGCTTTCTTT
J gene: TRBJ1-5; V gene: TRBV19; D gene: NA; clone size: NA; CDR3 protein: CASSISSNQPQHF; CDR3 DNA: TGTGCCAGTAGTATTTCAAGCAATCAGCCCCAGCATTTT
J gene: TRBJ2-4; V gene: TRBV7-2; D gene: NA; clone size: once; CDR3 protein: CASSLFGVNIQYF; CDR3 DNA: TGTGCCAGCAGCTTATTTGGGGTAAACATTCAGTACTTC
J gene: TRBJ1-1; V gene: TRBV7-2; D gene: NA; clone size: NA; CDR3 protein: CASSFSGIGTEAFF; CDR3 DNA: TGTGCCAGCAGCTTTTCAGGGATTGGAACTGAAGCTTTCTTT
J gene: TRBJ1-1; V gene: TRBV27; D gene: TRBD1; clone size: NA; CDR3 protein: CASSLNNRQDRGAFF; CDR3 DNA: TGTGCCAGCAGTTTAAATAACCGGCAGGACAGGGGAGCTTTCTTT
J gene: TRBJ2-6; V gene: TRBV7-3; D gene: NA; clone size: NA; CDR3 protein: CASSLTAGANVLTF; CDR3 DNA: TGTGCCAGCAGCTTAACTGCTGGGGCCAACGTCCTGACTTTC
J gene: TRBJ1-4; V gene: TRBV11-1; D gene: NA; clone size: NA; CDR3 protein: CASSPGGGPEEKLFF; CDR3 DNA: TGTGCCAGCAGCCCAGGCGGGGGCCCGGAGGAAAAACTGTTTTTT
J gene: TRBJ1-1; V gene: TRBV11-2; D gene: NA; clone size: NA; CDR3 protein: CASSSLGGAVAEAFF; CDR3 DNA: TGTGCCAGCAGCTCCCTCGGGGGGGCGGTCGCTGAAGCTTTCTTT
J gene: TRBJ1-2; V gene: TRBV6-1; D gene: NA; clone size: NA; CDR3 protein: CASSALWGANYGYTF; CDR3 DNA: TGTGCCAGCAGCGCTTTGTGGGGTGCTAACTATGGCTACACCTTC
J gene: TRBJ2-4; V gene: TRBV5-1; D gene: NA; clone size: NA; CDR3 protein: CASSLGGGNIQYF; CDR3 DNA: TGCGCCAGCAGCTTAGGGGGTGGAAACATTCAGTACTTC